Given below is one TCR beta chain in context. This clone's antigen is unknown. Base qualities are not at hand, and no much larger clone is one base apart. Separate from the roughly 700-subject first cohort, the validation cohort of 120 subjects was the group to which the donors belonged. The data were obtained in a study of cytomegalovirus exposure and HLA in healthy donors (dated by TCRdb to 2016 to 2017). General notes on the study: According to a later analysis, the 120 or so validation repertoires were produced on the same platform as the 666 repertoires of the first cohort. High-throughput TCR immunosequencing, statistical association of individual TCRs with disease status, and machine learning were combined to predict cytomegalovirus infection status. In addition to the first cohort of approximately 670 subjects, a separate validation cohort of 130 or so different subjects was used. The study aimed to test whether cataloging public T cell receptors could reveal signatures of past pathogen exposure. The investigation overall reported the following: In vitro tests confirmed that a few of the cytomegalovirus-associated TCR beta chains recognize cytomegalovirus antigens. In a later analysis, TCRs clustered in the first cohort were found to also tend to co-occur in the 130 or so validation repertoires, with 85% to 95% of cluster scores above 0. The classifier was reported to diagnose cytomegalovirus status with high specificity and sensitivity in both the original cohort and the validation cohort. A total of 150 to 200 TCR beta chains were listed by the study as associated with cytomegalovirus. Most TCR sequences were observed very rarely across donors, whereas some public TCRs were present in many individuals. The authors suggested that the approach could potentially be generalized to other disease states and immunological phenotypes. The validation cohort had no HLA typing available for a later analysis, so co-occurrence within that cohort was assessed over all 110 or so repertoires.

The library was obtained by the immunoSEQ multiplex PCR assay. The source study handled its data this way. To diagnose cytomegalovirus status from the catalog of TCR beta chain sequences, a statistical classification framework was built. The table comes from immuneACCESS by way of TCRdb, which keeps in-frame sequences with V and J called. Part of the clones is missing from these tables; in studies checked, under half for an unresolved V gene and the rest for unknown reasons. The V and J calls and clone size are taken from that table; D and trimming were inferred from the DNA. The sample table contains hundreds of thousands of clones; only one count was recorded for 70% to 90% of them. The ten largest clones add up to under 0.9% of the sample. Cut back by 3 bases and 0 bases, the V and J ends lie 15 bases apart. Including cysteine and phenylalanine, the CDR3 has 16 amino acids. CDR3 DNA only is kept here, 48 bases in frame from base 1. CDR1 and CDR2 (SNHLY, FYNNEI) derive from the germline V gene.

The rearrangement joined TRBV2 to TRBJ2-7, with the D gene not confidently named. The sequenced sample consisted of PBMCs. The receptor was derived from a woman aged 18 to 35 in good health and CMV-seronegative. The CDR3 region has the sequence CASSDYGRINSYEQYF. In nucleotide form, the sequence is TGTGCCAGCAGTGATTATGGCAGGATAAACTCCTACGAGCAGTACTTC.